These 19 T cell receptor beta chains were all obtained from the same sample, sequenced in a study of post-analysis software for immune sequencing data. General observations from the study: TRBV5-6, TRBV5-1 and TRBV20-1 were among 4 or 5 TRBV segments more frequent in patients than controls.

The library was made from cDNA and included unique molecular identifiers. Via MiXCR, TCRdb re-called the PCR reads, giving one row per CDR3 protein. Here the sample spans 650,000 to 850,000 distinct CDR3 sequences, around 42% being singletons. These receptors have no known antigen. Sequencing was performed on blood. Receptors were obtained from a girl aged 5-17 years with multiple sclerosis.

The CDR3 sequence: CASSRWTSASSYEQYF. The DNA for the CDR3 is TGTGCCAGCAGCCGTTGGACTAGCGCGTCCTCCTACGAGCAGTACTTC. V gene TRBV12-3 or TRBV12-4 combines with J gene TRBJ2-7; 9 nucleotides agree with TRBD2. V dropped 6 bases and J dropped 0; count of bases not matched to a gene: 9. The CDR3 contains 16 residues.

V usage is TRBV5-1 and J usage is TRBJ2-7, with D possibly being TRBD2 (5 bases). The CDR3 is 14 amino acids. The V and J ends lost 1 base and 1 base respectively, with 9 bases between them. Germline V CDR1 and CDR2: SGHRS, YFSETQ. CDR3 region: CASSLYGESYEQYF. CDR3 nucleotides: TGCGCCAGCAGCTTGTACGGGGAATCCTACGAGCAGTACTTC.

This clonotype was detected a few times. The gene calls are TRBV7-2 and TRBJ2-3, with D possibly matching TRBD2 (5 bases). Germline V CDR1 and CDR2: SGHTA, FQGNSA. CDR3 length equals 16 residues. With 2 bases removed from V and 4 bases from J, the gap between germline ends came to 16 bases. CDR3 sequence reads: CASSLSGLSFADTQYF. For the CDR3, the DNA is TGTGCCAGCAGCTTAAGTGGACTCTCATTTGCAGATACGCAGTATTTT.

The gene calls are TRBV7-8 and TRBJ2-7, with TRBD2 identical over 8 bases. V lost 2 bases, J lost 3 bases, and 0 bases stayed unmatched. CDR3 length equals 13 residues. Germline loops: CDR1 SGHVS, CDR2 FQNEAQ. The CDR3 spells CASSLLAGYEQYF. Here the CDR3 DNA reads TGTGCCAGCAGCTTACTAGCGGGCTACGAGCAGTACTTC.

The CDR3 is CSARGSPAAREQPQHF. In DNA, the CDR3 is TGCAGTGCTAGAGGCAGTCCGGCGGCGCGGGAGCAGCCCCAGCATTTT. The genes are TRBV20-1 and TRBJ1-5; D unclear. V was clipped by 1 base and J by 7 bases, with 20 bases between them. The CDR3 consists of 16 residues. Germline V gives CDR1 DFQATT, CDR2 SNEGSKA (reference sequence).

For the CDR3, the DNA is TGTGCCAGCAGTTTTCAGGGGCAAAACATTCAGTACTTC. Translated: CASSFQGQNIQYF. The chain joins TRBV28 to TRBJ2-4, with D perhaps TRBD1 (6 bases). The CDR3 totals 13 residues. CDR1 is MDHEN, CDR2 SYDVKM, per germline. V lost 3 bases, J lost 5 bases, and 8 bases lay in between.

The chain has TRBV28 and TRBJ2-7, with TRBD2 as a possible D gene (6 bases). Trimming removed 3 bases from V and 2 bases from J, with 23 bases in between. Per the germline V gene, CDR1 is MDHEN and CDR2 is SYDVKM. The CDR3 has 18 residues. The CDR3 sequence: CASSFLLGSSEGTYEQYF. CDR3 sequence (DNA): TGTGCCAGCAGTTTCCTATTAGGGTCTAGCGAGGGGACCTACGAGCAGTACTTC.

A few counts support this clonotype. In DNA, the CDR3 is TGCAGTGCCACGGGAATTCAGGGGGAGACCCAGTACTTC. Amino acid sequence: CSATGIQGETQYF. The chain links TRBV20-1 to TRBJ2-5; D is possibly TRBD1 (6 bases). The V gene's germline CDR1 is DFQATT and CDR2 SNEGSKA (reference sequence). Between the trimmed V and J ends, which lost 6 bases and 5 bases, there was a span of 16 bases. The CDR3 extends over 13 amino acids.

As concerns this clonotype: A read error may produce the germline difference seen at one junction end. The chain joins TRBV4-1 to TRBJ2-5; no firm D call. This CDR3 contains 14 residues. CDR1 and CDR2 (germline): MGHRA, YSYEKL. CDR3 in amino acids: CASRQGELMGTQYF. The CDR3 DNA reads as TGCGCCAGCAGACAAGGCGAGTTAATGGGGACCCAGTACTTC.

The chain links TRBV2 to TRBJ2-5; 9 nucleotides align to TRBD2. Germline-derived CDR1 and CDR2 are SNHLY and FYNNEI. This CDR3 contains 18 residues. V was pared by 3 bases and J by 4 bases, with 15 bases of the junction left unmatched. CDR3 sequence: CASSELVAGAQRGETQYF. CDR3 in DNA: TGTGCCAGCAGTGAGTTGGTAGCGGGAGCACAACGGGGAGAGACCCAGTACTTC.

This chain connects TRBV20-1 to TRBJ2-5; 7 bases align to TRBD1. The CDR3 is 13 residues long. J lost 3 bases, V lost 3 bases, and 4 bases had no gene match. Per the germline V gene, CDR1 is DFQATT and CDR2 is SNEGSKA (reference sequence). The CDR3: CSASRGREETQYF. The CDR3 DNA follows: TGCAGTGCTAGTAGGGGGCGGGAAGAGACCCAGTACTTC.

V usage is TRBV4-2 and J usage is TRBJ2-1; D perhaps matches TRBD1 (6 bases). CDR3 length equals 13 residues. V was pared by 5 bases and J by 4 bases, with 9 bases between. Germline V gene data show CDR1 as LGHNA and CDR2 as YNFKEQ. The CDR3 sequence is CASSNGQYNEQFF. Written as DNA, the CDR3 is TGTGCCAGCAGCAACGGACAGTACAATGAGCAGTTCTTC.

This chain links TRBV2 with TRBJ2-7; D ambiguous. Germline loops: CDR1 SNHLY, CDR2 FYNNEI. This CDR3 has 13 residues. V dropped 7 bases and J dropped 2 bases, with 12 bases sitting between them. CDR3 residues: CASTTGPPYEQYF. The CDR3 DNA reads TGTGCCAGCACAACCGGGCCTCCCTACGAGCAGTACTTC.

The genes are TRBV5-1 and TRBJ2-3, with 7 bases matching TRBD1. J gave up 11 bases and V 3 bases, and 9 bases lay outside the gene matches. This CDR3 contains 13 residues. Germline loops: CDR1 SGHRS, CDR2 YFSETQ. The CDR3 sequence is CASSSDRRMEQYF. The CDR3 nucleotides read TGCGCCAGCAGCTCGGACAGGCGGATGGAGCAGTATTTT.

The V call is TRBV7-8, the J call TRBJ1-5, with D perhaps TRBD1 (6 bases). V was clipped by 0 bases and J by 9 bases, with 15 bases between them. Germline-derived CDR1 and CDR2 are SGHVS and FQNEAQ. This CDR3 contains 15 residues. CDR3 in amino acids: CASSLAGATRWPQHF. The CDR3 DNA follows: TGTGCCAGCAGCTTAGCGGGGGCCACGAGGTGGCCCCAGCATTTT. Together with reference TRBV7-8 and TRBJ1-5, the CDR3 gives the full variable domain: GAGVSQSPRYKVAKRGQDVALRCDPISGHVSLFWYQQALGQGPEFLTYFQNEAQLDKSGLPSDRFFAERPEGSVSTLKIQRTQQEDSAVYLCASSLAGATRWPQHFGDGTRLSIL.

The rearrangement links TRBV29-1 to TRBJ1-1; possible D gene TRBD1, 6 bases. This CDR3 has 14 residues. V dropped 5 bases and J dropped 3 bases, with 16 bases sitting between them. From germline, CDR1 is SQVTM and CDR2 ANQGSEA. CDR3 DNA: TGCAGCGTTCACCAGGCAGGGGCATACACTGAAGCTTTCTTT. Encoded protein: CSVHQAGAYTEAFF. Complete variable domain (other parts from reference TRBV29-1 and TRBJ1-1): SAVISQKPSRDICQRGTSLTIQCQVDSQVTMMFWYRQQPGQSLTLIATANQGSEATYESGFVIDKFPISRPNLTFSTLTVSNMSPEDSSIYLCSVHQAGAYTEAFFGQGTRLTVV.

The V gene is TRBV20-1, the J gene TRBJ1-2; TRBD1 matches 10 bases. CDR1 and CDR2 from the germline V gene are DFQATT and SNEGSKA (reference sequence). After removal of 3 bases from V and 7 bases from J, the junction contained 5 bases not matched to a gene. The CDR3 covers 13 residues. CDR3 sequence: CSARTGGAAGYTF. CDR3 sequence (DNA): TGCAGTGCTAGGACAGGGGGCGCGGCTGGCTACACCTTC.

This clonotype showed up just a few times. The chain uses TRBV5-1 and TRBJ2-3, with D possibly being TRBD2 (5 bases). Trimming pared 2 bases from V and 7 bases from J, leaving 11 bases between. This CDR3 has 13 residues. The germline V gene encodes CDR1 SGHRS and CDR2 YFSETQ. For the CDR3, the DNA is TGCGCCAGCAGCTTCGGGGAGACTAATACGCAGTATTTT. As protein: CASSFGETNTQYF. Drawing the rest from reference TRBV5-1 and TRBJ2-3, the complete variable domain is KAGVTQTPRYLIKTRGQQVTLSCSPISGHRSVSWYQQTPGQGLQFLFEYFSETQRNKGNFPGRFSGRQFSNSRSEMNVSTLELGDSALYLCASSFGETNTQYFGPGTRLTVL.

The chain links TRBV7-2 to TRBJ2-7; possible D gene TRBD1, 5 bases. This CDR3 region has 14 residues. V lost 2 bases, J lost 5 bases, and 13 bases lay in between. Germline CDR1 SGHTA, CDR2 FQGNSA. DNA for the CDR3: TGTGCCAGCAGCTTACACGGGCAGGGTAACGAGCAGTACTTC. Protein product: CASSLHGQGNEQYF.